Below, 5 T cell receptor beta chains from the same sample are listed, as sequenced in a study of CXCR3-negative and CXCR3-positive naive CD8 T cells (dated by TCRdb to about 2019). The sequencer was a NextSeq 550. The Human TCR Profiling Kit (MiLaboratory) was used to make UMI-labeled 5' RACE TRB cDNA libraries. TCRdb reprocessed the reads, reporting each CDR3 protein sequence once and no DNA. This sample's table has entries for 50,000 to 75,000 distinct CDR3 sequences. The ten biggest clones cover approximately 0.45% of the sample. Sequencing used naive CXCR3- CD8+ T cells from blood. The cell subset or site label of this sample denotes: CD45RO-CCR7+CD27+CD95- naive CD8+ T cells lacking CXCR3 (TNR3-). The source of these receptors is a human donor in good health. Some clones in this sample may be carry-over from other donors' samples.

The chain joins TRBV6-5 to TRBJ2-1. From germline, CDR1 is MNHEY and CDR2 SVGAGI. This CDR3 has 15 amino acids. CDR3 sequence reads: CASSQSTSAYNEQFF.

V gene TRBV15 combines with J gene TRBJ2-7; TCRdb picks TRBD1, but there is no DNA to check that call. The CDR3 sequence is 14 residues long. In germline, CDR1 is LNHNV, CDR2 YYDKDF (reference sequence). The CDR3 spells CATSKRTGRAEQYF.

The J gene is TRBJ1-2, the V gene TRBV29-1; the TCRdb D gene call, TRBD1, has no DNA to confirm it. Germline V gene data show CDR1 as SQVTM and CDR2 as ANQGSEA. The CDR3 is made up of 12 amino acids. CDR3 sequence: CSGEAGNYGYTF.

The chain has TRBV7-2 and TRBJ2-7; TCRdb returns TRBD1, unconfirmable since there is no DNA. CDR1 is SGHTA and CDR2 is FQGNSA in the germline V gene. This CDR3 is 13 amino acids long. The CDR3 is CASSAVQGYEQYF.

The V and J genes are TRBV6-5 and TRBJ1-6; TCRdb proposes TRBD1, but this gene call is untestable without DNA. Per the germline V gene, CDR1 is MNHEY and CDR2 is SVGAGI. This CDR3 is 17 amino acids long. This CDR3 is CASSYSGTGGHNSPLHF.